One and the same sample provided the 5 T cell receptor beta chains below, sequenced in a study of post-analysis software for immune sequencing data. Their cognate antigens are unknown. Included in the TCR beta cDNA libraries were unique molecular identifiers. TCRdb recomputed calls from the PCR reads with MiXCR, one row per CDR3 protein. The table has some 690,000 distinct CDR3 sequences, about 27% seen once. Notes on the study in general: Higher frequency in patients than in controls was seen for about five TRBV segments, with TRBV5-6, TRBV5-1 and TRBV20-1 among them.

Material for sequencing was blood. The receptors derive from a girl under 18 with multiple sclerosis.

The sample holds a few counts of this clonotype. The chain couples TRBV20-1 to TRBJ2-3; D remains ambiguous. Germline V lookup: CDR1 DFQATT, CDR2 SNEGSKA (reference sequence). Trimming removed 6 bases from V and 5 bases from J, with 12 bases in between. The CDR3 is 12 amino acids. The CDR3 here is CSAGPSVDTQYF. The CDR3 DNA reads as TGCAGTGCCGGGCCCTCAGTAGATACGCAGTATTTT.

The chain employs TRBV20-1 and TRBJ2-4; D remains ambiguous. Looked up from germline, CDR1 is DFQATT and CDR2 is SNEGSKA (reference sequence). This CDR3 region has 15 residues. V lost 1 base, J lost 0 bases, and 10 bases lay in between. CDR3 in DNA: TGCAGTGCTAGAGTGGGTGTATTAGCCAAAAACATTCAGTACTTC. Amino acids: CSARVGVLAKNIQYF.

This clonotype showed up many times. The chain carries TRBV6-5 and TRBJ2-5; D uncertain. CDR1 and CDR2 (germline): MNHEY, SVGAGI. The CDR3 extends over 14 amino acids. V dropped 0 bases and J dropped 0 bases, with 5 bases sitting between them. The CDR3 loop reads CASSYSNNQETQYF. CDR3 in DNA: TGTGCCAGCAGTTACTCGAATAACCAAGAGACCCAGTACTTC.

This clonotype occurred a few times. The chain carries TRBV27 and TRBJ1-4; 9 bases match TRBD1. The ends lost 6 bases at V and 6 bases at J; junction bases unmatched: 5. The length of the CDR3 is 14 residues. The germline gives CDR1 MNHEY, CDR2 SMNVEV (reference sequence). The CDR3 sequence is CASSRGQGYEKLFF. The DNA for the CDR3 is TGTGCCAGCAGCCGGGGACAGGGTTATGAAAAACTGTTTTTT.

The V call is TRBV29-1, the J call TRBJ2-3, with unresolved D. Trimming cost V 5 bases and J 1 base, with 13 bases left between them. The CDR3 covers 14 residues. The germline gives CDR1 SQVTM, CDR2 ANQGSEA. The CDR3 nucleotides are TGCAGCGTTACCGGCACGATCCGCACAGATACGCAGTATTTT. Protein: CSVTGTIRTDTQYF.